This T cell receptor beta chain emerged from a study of OX40 agonist ivuxolimab in advanced cancers. The data were produced by immunoSEQ multiplex PCR, yet TCRdb's version contains in-frame clones alone and is incomplete. Of about 83,000 clones listed, more than 80% are singletons. The V gene lost 6 bases and the J gene lost 10 bases, with 16 bases spanning the gap. The V gene's germline CDR1 is SQVTM and CDR2 ANQGSEA. The CDR3 is 12 amino acids. The clonotype was recovered from an adult with an advanced solid tumor such as melanoma, head and neck, liver or kidney cancer. The sample here was CD4+ or CD8+ T cells sorted from blood, taken in a trial of the OX40 agonist ivuxolimab. V usage is TRBV29-1 and J usage is TRBJ2-1; D could derive from TRBD1 or TRBD2 (6 bases each). CDR3 coding DNA: TGCAGCGTCGTCTGGGGGGCAGGCGAGCAGTTCTTC. Its protein is CSVVWGAGEQFF.